This T cell receptor (beta chain) emerged from a study of shared clonotypes between healthy human individuals. In the case of this clone: This sample also contains other DNA sequences that code for the same CDR3.

The CDR3 is 15 residues long. V shed 6 bases and J shed 1 base, with 16 bases lying between them. CDR1 is MNHEY and CDR2 is SVGAGI in the germline V gene. The assay was immunoSEQ multiplex PCR, and TCRdb's table has in-frame clones only and misses some. The repertoire includes 980,000 or so clones, over 60% of them detected once, and over 1.3% sits in the top ten. Sequencing was carried out using memory CD4+ T cells sorted from blood. The subset denotes: CD45RA-negative fraction. The clonotype originates from a man younger than 35 in good health. This rearrangement joins TRBV6-5 to TRBJ2-7; perhaps D is TRBD1 or TRBD2 (5 bases each). This CDR3 is CASSRSGTESYEQYF. The CDR3 DNA reads as TGTGCCAGCAGCCGCTCCGGGACGGAGTCCTACGAGCAGTACTTC.